This TCR beta chain was found in a study of blood T cell repertoires in COVID-19. Study as a whole: Samples came from the United States, Italy and Spain, spanning acute and convalescent COVID-19.

CDR3 size: 14 residues. V dropped 7 bases and J dropped 8 bases, with 17 bases sitting between them. In germline, CDR1 is MNHEY, CDR2 SVGAGI. Per the original methods: It was from reference gene primer amplification that nucleated cell counts were estimated. Clones were read by immunoSEQ multiplex PCR, and TCRdb kept only the in-frame ones, dropping some. The V and J calls and the clone size are those of that table, but D and trimming were determined from the DNA. The sample yields 95,000 to 150,000 clones, more than 60% seen once. The rearrangement uses TRBV6-5 and TRBJ2-2, with D tentatively TRBD2 (5 bases). Sequencing used peripheral blood. This TCR was sampled from a woman in her seventies with acute or convalescent COVID-19. CDR3 in amino acids: CASNVRQGSGELFF. The CDR3 bases are TGTGCCAGCAACGTTAGGCAAGGGAGTGGGGAGCTGTTTTTT.